A selection of T cell receptor beta chains follows, all from one sample in a study of blood T cell repertoires in COVID-19. Clones were read by immunoSEQ multiplex PCR, and TCRdb kept only the in-frame ones, dropping some. The profile shows 65,000 to 90,000 clones, approximately 80% of them singletons. The sample taken for sequencing was peripheral blood. Receptors were obtained from a woman in her fifties or sixties with acute or convalescent COVID-19. Each CDR3 is given with its conserved first and last residue. Fields, in order: CDR3 length, V gene, J gene, D gene, clone size, CDR3 DNA, CDR3 protein. A D gene is named only where the DNA matches it firmly. Part of the rows lack a size; the others show once, few, many or a class for expanded clones.

CDR3 length: 13; V gene: TRBV30; J gene: TRBJ1-6; D gene: -; clone size: once; CDR3 DNA: TGTGCCTGGACGGAGCAGGGCAATTCACCCCTCCACTTT; CDR3 protein: CAWTEQGNSPLHF
CDR3 length: 16; V gene: TRBV5-1; J gene: TRBJ2-1; D gene: TRBD1; clone size: -; CDR3 DNA: TGCGCCAGCCGCGAAAACCCGGGACAGGGAGCAGACGAGCAGTTCTTC; CDR3 protein: CASRENPGQGADEQFF
CDR3 length: 13; V gene: TRBV6-5; J gene: TRBJ1-2; D gene: -; clone size: -; CDR3 DNA: TGTGCCAGCAAAGGACAGACTTTCTATGGCTACACCTTC; CDR3 protein: CASKGQTFYGYTF
CDR3 length: 14; V gene: TRBV3-1/TRBV3-2; J gene: TRBJ2-1; D gene: TRBD2; clone size: -; CDR3 DNA: TGTGCCAGCAGCCCCGGACTAGGTTACAATGAGCAGTTCTTC; CDR3 protein: CASSPGLGYNEQFF
CDR3 length: 17; V gene: TRBV10-3; J gene: TRBJ2-7; D gene: TRBD1; clone size: -; CDR3 DNA: TGTGCCATCAGTGATTCGCCCGGGACAGGGGTATCCTACGAGCAGTACTTC; CDR3 protein: CAISDSPGTGVSYEQYF
CDR3 length: 13; V gene: TRBV6-6; J gene: TRBJ1-2; D gene: -; clone size: -; CDR3 DNA: TGTGCCAGCAGTTTTTTGATGGGAGAACTTTTGACCTTC; CDR3 protein: CASSFLMGELLTF
CDR3 length: 16; V gene: TRBV27; J gene: TRBJ2-7; D gene: TRBD1; clone size: -; CDR3 DNA: TGTGCCAGCAGTTTATCGATACCAGGGGGCCCCTACGAGCAGTACTTC; CDR3 protein: CASSLSIPGGPYEQYF
CDR3 length: 15; V gene: TRBV7-2; J gene: TRBJ2-5; D gene: TRBD1; clone size: -; CDR3 DNA: TGTGCCAGCAGCCGCGCGACAGGGAGACAAGAGACCCAGTACTTC; CDR3 protein: CASSRATGRQETQYF
CDR3 length: 15; V gene: TRBV4-2; J gene: TRBJ2-4; D gene: -; clone size: -; CDR3 DNA: TGTGCCAGCAGCCAAGAAGGGGGAGCCAAAAACATTCAGTACTTC; CDR3 protein: CASSQEGGAKNIQYF
CDR3 length: 13; V gene: TRBV27; J gene: TRBJ1-3; D gene: -; clone size: -; CDR3 DNA: TGTGCCAGCAGTTTTCGGGGTGGAAACACCATATATTTT; CDR3 protein: CASSFRGGNTIYF
CDR3 length: 12; V gene: TRBV12-5; J gene: TRBJ1-5; D gene: -; clone size: -; CDR3 DNA: TGTGCTAGTGGCCCTTACAATCAGCCCCAGCATTTT; CDR3 protein: CASGPYNQPQHF
CDR3 length: 12; V gene: TRBV5-4; J gene: TRBJ1-1; D gene: TRBD1; clone size: -; CDR3 DNA: TGTGCCACAGGGGGCTTAGACACTGAAGCTTTCTTT; CDR3 protein: CATGGLDTEAFF
CDR3 length: 17; V gene: TRBV5-1; J gene: TRBJ2-2; D gene: TRBD1; clone size: once; CDR3 DNA: TGCGCCAGCAGTCCTGACAGGGGACTTTTCAACACCGGGGAGCTGTTTTTT; CDR3 protein: CASSPDRGLFNTGELFF
CDR3 length: 18; V gene: TRBV21-1; J gene: TRBJ1-2; D gene: -; clone size: -; CDR3 DNA: TGTGCCAGCAGCTTATGGCCCTTCCCAGGGGTGAGGAGTTGTGGCTACACCTTC; CDR3 protein: CASSLWPFPGVRSCGYTF
CDR3 length: 12; V gene: TRBV2; J gene: TRBJ2-7; D gene: TRBD1; clone size: few; CDR3 DNA: TGTGCCAGCAAGGGACAGGGCTACGAGCAGTACTTC; CDR3 protein: CASKGQGYEQYF
CDR3 length: 16; V gene: TRBV3-1/TRBV3-2; J gene: TRBJ2-3; D gene: TRBD2; clone size: -; CDR3 DNA: TGTGCCAGCAGCACCCGCGGGACTAGCCTGTCAGATACGCAGTATTTT; CDR3 protein: CASSTRGTSLSDTQYF
CDR3 length: 20; V gene: TRBV21-1; J gene: TRBJ1-5; D gene: -; clone size: -; CDR3 DNA: TGTGCCAGCAGCAAGGAGGTTTGGCAGGGGCCGCCTCTTAGCAATCAGCCCCAGCATTTT; CDR3 protein: CASSKEVWQGPPLSNQPQHF
CDR3 length: 14; V gene: TRBV5-4; J gene: TRBJ1-1; D gene: -; clone size: -; CDR3 DNA: TGTGCCAGCAGCTTGGGGCCTTTGAACACTGAAGCTTTCTTT; CDR3 protein: CASSLGPLNTEAFF
CDR3 length: 13; V gene: TRBV10-2; J gene: TRBJ1-1; D gene: -; clone size: -; CDR3 DNA: TGCGCCAGCAACCGACAGGTTGGTACTGAAGCTTTCTTT; CDR3 protein: CASNRQVGTEAFF
CDR3 length: 16; V gene: TRBV5-1; J gene: TRBJ1-1; D gene: TRBD1; clone size: -; CDR3 DNA: TGCGCCAGCAGTATCCGGACAGGGGGCAAGGACACTGAAGCTTTCTTT; CDR3 protein: CASSIRTGGKDTEAFF
CDR3 length: 12; V gene: TRBV2; J gene: TRBJ1-1; D gene: -; clone size: -; CDR3 DNA: TGTGCCAGCAGTACAACGAACACTGAAGCTTTCTTT; CDR3 protein: CASSTTNTEAFF
CDR3 length: 14; V gene: TRBV6-6; J gene: TRBJ2-1; D gene: TRBD1; clone size: -; CDR3 DNA: TGTGCCAGCAGTTATCGACAGGGCGGTAATGAGCAGTTCTTC; CDR3 protein: CASSYRQGGNEQFF
CDR3 length: 11; V gene: TRBV29-1; J gene: TRBJ1-2; D gene: -; clone size: -; CDR3 DNA: TGCAGCGTTGTCAAGGACATGGGCTACACCTTC; CDR3 protein: CSVVKDMGYTF
CDR3 length: 13; V gene: TRBV27; J gene: TRBJ1-2; D gene: -; clone size: -; CDR3 DNA: TGTGCCAGCAGTTCCTCGGGAAACTATGGCTACACCTTC; CDR3 protein: CASSSSGNYGYTF
CDR3 length: 15; V gene: TRBV9; J gene: TRBJ1-1; D gene: -; clone size: -; CDR3 DNA: TGTGCCAGCAGCGTTCGTGGGAGTCGGGACACTGAAGCTTTCTTT; CDR3 protein: CASSVRGSRDTEAFF
CDR3 length: 15; V gene: TRBV6-1; J gene: TRBJ2-7; D gene: -; clone size: -; CDR3 DNA: TGTGCCAGCAGTGAATTAAGGGGAAGCTCCTACGAGCAGTACTTC; CDR3 protein: CASSELRGSSYEQYF
CDR3 length: 14; V gene: TRBV30; J gene: TRBJ1-6; D gene: -; clone size: -; CDR3 DNA: TGTGCCTGGAGTGTTTCAGGCTATAATTCACCCCTCCACTTT; CDR3 protein: CAWSVSGYNSPLHF
CDR3 length: 18; V gene: TRBV5-1; J gene: TRBJ1-2; D gene: TRBD1; clone size: -; CDR3 DNA: TGCGCCAGCAGCGAAACAGGGGGAATCAACCTACTTAACTATGGCTACACCTTC; CDR3 protein: CASSETGGINLLNYGYTF
CDR3 length: 17; V gene: TRBV18; J gene: TRBJ1-3; D gene: TRBD1; clone size: -; CDR3 DNA: TGTGCCAGCTCACCTCTTGGACAGGGCTTCGGCGGAAACACCATATATTTT; CDR3 protein: CASSPLGQGFGGNTIYF
CDR3 length: 16; V gene: TRBV6-1; J gene: TRBJ1-4; D gene: TRBD1; clone size: -; CDR3 DNA: TGTGCCAGCAGTGAGCCGGAAAGGACAGGTAATGAAAAACTGTTTTTT; CDR3 protein: CASSEPERTGNEKLFF
CDR3 length: 12; V gene: TRBV11-1; J gene: TRBJ2-3; D gene: -; clone size: -; CDR3 DNA: TGTGCCAGCAGCCCGGGGACTGGAACGCAGTATTTT; CDR3 protein: CASSPGTGTQYF
CDR3 length: 13; V gene: TRBV7-9; J gene: TRBJ2-3; D gene: TRBD2; clone size: -; CDR3 DNA: TGTGCCAGCAGCCTGGGACTAGCGGATACGCAGTATTTT; CDR3 protein: CASSLGLADTQYF
CDR3 length: 14; V gene: TRBV27; J gene: TRBJ1-3; D gene: -; clone size: -; CDR3 DNA: TGTGCCAGCAGTTCAGGGAGGGCTGGAAACACCATATATTTT; CDR3 protein: CASSSGRAGNTIYF
CDR3 length: 14; V gene: TRBV27; J gene: TRBJ1-1; D gene: -; clone size: -; CDR3 DNA: TGTGCCAGCAGTTTAAGGCAGGGTGGCACTGAAGCTTTCTTT; CDR3 protein: CASSLRQGGTEAFF
CDR3 length: 15; V gene: TRBV7-2; J gene: TRBJ2-3; D gene: -; clone size: once; CDR3 DNA: TGTGCCAGCAGCTCTAGAGGACTTAGCACAGATACGCAGTATTTT; CDR3 protein: CASSSRGLSTDTQYF
CDR3 length: 13; V gene: TRBV3-1/TRBV3-2; J gene: TRBJ1-2; D gene: -; clone size: -; CDR3 DNA: TGTGCCAGCAGCCAGACGGGGAGCTATGGCTACACCTTC; CDR3 protein: CASSQTGSYGYTF
CDR3 length: 13; V gene: TRBV7-2; J gene: TRBJ2-3; D gene: TRBD1; clone size: -; CDR3 DNA: TGTGCCAGCAGCAGGGGGCCGGGAGATACGCAGTATTTT; CDR3 protein: CASSRGPGDTQYF
CDR3 length: 14; V gene: TRBV5-1; J gene: TRBJ2-7; D gene: TRBD1; clone size: -; CDR3 DNA: TGCGCCAGCAGCTTGGATGGACAGGGGGGCGAGCAGTACTTC; CDR3 protein: CASSLDGQGGEQYF
CDR3 length: 12; V gene: TRBV5-1; J gene: TRBJ2-1; D gene: -; clone size: -; CDR3 DNA: TGCGCCAGCAGCTCCCAGGACAATGAGCAGTTCTTC; CDR3 protein: CASSSQDNEQFF
CDR3 length: 13; V gene: TRBV29-1; J gene: TRBJ2-7; D gene: TRBD1; clone size: -; CDR3 DNA: TGCAGCGTGCTACCGGGACAGGGGGACGAGCAGTACTTC; CDR3 protein: CSVLPGQGDEQYF
CDR3 length: 15; V gene: TRBV19; J gene: TRBJ1-1; D gene: TRBD1; clone size: -; CDR3 DNA: TGTGCCAGTAGCATCTATACAGGGGGCCTCACTGAAGCTTTCTTT; CDR3 protein: CASSIYTGGLTEAFF
CDR3 length: 18; V gene: TRBV9; J gene: TRBJ2-6; D gene: -; clone size: -; CDR3 DNA: TGTGCCAGCAGCCCCAGAGGGCAGGGGGAGGCAGGGGCCAACGTCCTGACTTTC; CDR3 protein: CASSPRGQGEAGANVLTF
CDR3 length: 12; V gene: TRBV27; J gene: TRBJ1-1; D gene: -; clone size: few; CDR3 DNA: TGTGCCAGCAGTTTCCCAGGACAGAGGGCTTTCTTT; CDR3 protein: CASSFPGQRAFF
CDR3 length: 15; V gene: TRBV7-9; J gene: TRBJ1-5; D gene: TRBD1; clone size: -; CDR3 DNA: TGTGCCAGCAGCAAGGGACAGGGGGAGGATCAGCCCCAGCATTTT; CDR3 protein: CASSKGQGEDQPQHF
CDR3 length: 14; V gene: TRBV7-8; J gene: TRBJ1-6; D gene: TRBD1; clone size: -; CDR3 DNA: TGTGCCAGCAGCTGGGACAGGATTAATTCACCCCTCCACTTT; CDR3 protein: CASSWDRINSPLHF
CDR3 length: 14; V gene: TRBV7-3; J gene: TRBJ2-3; D gene: TRBD1; clone size: -; CDR3 DNA: TGTGCCAGCAGCCACCGACAGGGAGCAGATACGCAGTATTTT; CDR3 protein: CASSHRQGADTQYF
CDR3 length: 16; V gene: TRBV19; J gene: TRBJ1-3; D gene: TRBD1; clone size: -; CDR3 DNA: TGTGCCAGTAGAAGGGACAGGGATCACTCTGGAAACACCATATATTTT; CDR3 protein: CASRRDRDHSGNTIYF